This T cell receptor (beta chain) was sequenced during a study of shared clonotypes between healthy human individuals. A deep-level run was used for the assay. Sequencing was performed with immunoSEQ multiplex PCR; in TCRdb, only in-frame clones are kept and a portion is missing. The table shows under 2,500,000 clones, with approximately 96% occurring only once. CDR3 length equals 13 residues. The germline V and J ends were trimmed by 4 bases and 1 base, with 8 bases remaining between them. Germline-derived CDR1 and CDR2 are MDHEN and SYDVKM. Input material: naive CD4+ T cells sorted from blood. Subset here: CD45RA+ positively selected. The chain couples TRBV28 to TRBJ2-7; D gene unclear. This receptor was obtained from a man between 18 and 35 years old in good health. CDR3 in amino acids: CASSWPLSYEQYF. The CDR3 nucleotides are TGTGCCAGCAGTTGGCCCTTGTCCTACGAGCAGTACTTC. Using reference TRBV28 and TRBJ2-7 for the parts outside the CDR3, the full variable domain is DVKVTQSSRYLVKRTGEKVFLECVQDMDHENMFWYRQDPGLGLRLIYFSYDVKMKEKGDIPEGYSVSREKKERFSLILESASTNQTSMYLCASSWPLSYEQYFGPGTRLTVT.